The entry below gives a single TCR beta chain sequence along with its context. This clone was detected a few times. Its antigen has not been determined. There are no base qualities to consult, and no much larger clone falls within one base. The sample originates from a study of beta chain features in type 1 diabetes listed by TCRdb under 2018. Broadly, across the study: Patients and healthy donors did not differ in mean age, gender distribution, total cell number or subset yield. A total of roughly 100 million sorted cells were examined across all samples, and the number of cells per subset was strongly correlated with RNA yield. The study compared TCRB repertoires of sorted circulating CD4+ T cell subsets between recently diagnosed type 1 diabetes patients and matched healthy donors. Regulatory and stem cell-like memory subsets were obtained from only 8 patients and roughly 8 healthy donors, while naive and central memory subsets were obtained from all 30 or so donors.

Each donor gave one peripheral blood draw, roughly 110 mL on average, collected into heparinised tubes. A BD FACSAria II was used to sort naive, central memory, regulatory and stem cell-like memory CD4+ T cells with a panel that included CD45RO, CCR7, CD25, CD127, CD95 and CD27. All sorted populations exceeded 95% purity. PBMCs were isolated immediately by Lymphoprep density gradient centrifugation and stained directly without culture. Samples were stained and sorted in pairs, with one healthy donor and one patient per experiment, so that batch effects were minimized. All of the isolated RNA was reverse transcribed with the High Capacity cDNA Reverse Transcription Kit, so expressed TCRB transcripts were sequenced. Deep immunoSEQ sequencing was performed on naive, central memory and regulatory T cell samples, with an average of around 3.5 million total reads per sample. Sorted cells were lysed in RLT buffer, and RNA was extracted using DNase-treated RNeasy Micro or Mini kits according to cell number. Each cell subset was processed on its own to prevent cross-contamination, while patient and healthy donor samples were processed together. The immunoSEQ multiplex PCR was used to amplify TCRB sequences from cDNA, generating 87-bp fragments that spanned the CDR3 region. Sequencing of the amplicons was performed on the Illumina HiSeq platform. As for how the authors treated the data: PCR bias was computationally corrected using synthetic template baselines, reads within Hamming distance 2 were collapsed, and singletons that could not be merged were discarded. Reads were aligned against IMGT so that V, D and J genes, CDR3 length and insertions or deletions at six rearrangement sites could be assigned. Clonotype counts were normalized to sorted cell number within each subset before computing true diversity and Gini coefficients with the tcR R package. Repertoire sharing was quantified using the overlap coefficient calculated on TCRB nucleotide sequences. The table was pulled from immuneACCESS by TCRdb, which kept in-frame rearrangements only. Such tables lose some clones; where checked, under half of the loss comes from unresolved V genes, and the rest has no known cause. V and J calls and clone size come straight from that table; D and trimming were deduced from the DNA. A total of over 300,000 clones appear in this sample, under 8.5% of them only once. The ten largest clones add up to 0.44% of the sample.

The study at large found these results: PCR may preferentially amplify shorter templates, but because patient and control samples were amplified and corrected together, any resulting skew would affect both groups equally. Because cDNA was sequenced instead of genomic DNA, highly expressing activated cells could be over-represented, though the groups showed no difference in activation or CD3 levels. At VDJ recombination sites, type 1 diabetes patients had fewer insertions and more deleted nucleotides, which implies abnormalities in thymic rearrangement. In all four CD4+ subsets, TCRB CDR3 length was moderately but significantly shorter in type 1 diabetes patients. Because small numbers of individuals were included in the HLA sub-analyses, any influence of HLA type on TCRB rearrangement was left unresolved. Naive, central memory and regulatory TCRB repertoires appeared to be more alike among patients than among healthy donors.

CDR1 and CDR2 are drawn from the germline V gene: SQVTM, ANQGSEA. The CDR3 sequence holds 12 residues, the cysteine and phenylalanine included. Just CDR3 DNA is preserved here, 36 bases in frame from base 1. Cut back by 1 base and 1 base, the V and J ends lie 4 bases apart. The receptor was derived from a woman between 18 and 30 years old in good health. The chain joins TRBV29-1 to TRBJ1-1; no confident D gene assignment can be made. The sample taken for sequencing was central memory CD4+ T cells from blood. The bases read TGCAGCGTTGAAGGGGGGAACACTGAAGCTTTCTTT. Protein translation: CSVEGGNTEAFF.